The rows below give T cell receptor beta chains drawn from one sample of a study of CD8+CD57+ T cells in acquired aplastic anemia. TCRdb itself ran the reads through MiXCR, one entry per CDR3 protein. Of approximately 270,000 distinct CDR3 sequences in the sample, approximately 56% were seen once. Sequencing was done on a sample of sorted CD4+, CD8+, or CD8+CD57+ T cells (not recorded which) from PBMCs. All receptors come from a human donor with severe aplastic anemia or a healthy control (not recorded which). Both conserved end residues are part of each CDR3. A D gene is named only where the DNA matches it firmly. The size of a clone is reported for some rows only, either as once, few or many, or as a class for expanded clones.

>TRBJ2-3|TRBV7-9|many|TRBD1
CASRGSGQGNTQYF
TGTGCCAGCCGGGGATCGGGACAGGGAAATACGCAGTATTTT
>TRBJ2-5|TRBV20-1|NA|TRBD2
CSARGLAGLETQYF
TGCAGTGCTAGAGGACTAGCGGGGCTAGAGACCCAGTACTTC
>TRBJ1-5|TRBV19|NA|TRBD1
CASSMRQGVQPQHF
TGTGCCAGTAGTATGCGGCAGGGGGTACAGCCCCAGCATTTT
>TRBJ2-5|TRBV7-9|few|TRBD1
CASSLEGQAQTQYF
TGTGCCAGCAGCTTAGAGGGACAGGCACAGACCCAGTACTTC
>TRBJ2-5|TRBV6-5|NA|NA
CASSSGTTSNQPQYF
TGTGCCAGCAGTTCAGGGACCACTAGCAATCAGCCCCAGTACTTC
>TRBJ2-4|TRBV7-9|NA|NA
CASSPPGGGDIQYF
TGTGCCAGCAGCCCGCCGGGGGGCGGGGACATTCAGTACTTC
>TRBJ1-1|TRBV5-1|NA|NA
CASSLKSFMNTEAFF
TGCGCCAGCAGCTTGAAGAGTTTCATGAACACTGAAGCTTTCTTT
>TRBJ2-1|TRBV7-2|NA|NA
CASSYPLGGNEQFF
TGTGCCAGCAGTTACCCTTTGGGGGGCAATGAGCAGTTCTTC
>TRBJ2-5|TRBV28|few|TRBD1
CASSSSPGQGRETQYF
TGTGCCAGCAGCTCTAGTCCGGGACAGGGGCGTGAGACCCAGTACTTC
>TRBJ1-5|TRBV13|many|NA
CASSYSPGHCNQPQHF
TGTGCCAGCAGCTATTCCCCGGGACACTGCAATCAGCCCCAGCATTTT
>TRBJ2-5|TRBV24-1|NA|NA
CATSGAGTGETQYF
TGTGCCACCAGTGGCGCAGGGACGGGAGAGACCCAGTACTTC
>TRBJ1-6|TRBV20-1|few|NA
CSARDLRSKGNSPLHF
TGCAGTGCTAGAGATCTGCGTTCAAAGGGAAATTCACCCCTCCACTTT
>TRBJ2-5|TRBV7-2|few|TRBD2
CASSSTSGKGETQYF
TGTGCCAGCAGCTCCACTAGCGGGAAGGGAGAGACCCAGTACTTC
>TRBJ2-7|TRBV20-1|many|TRBD1
CSASLDRGREQYF
TGCAGTGCTAGTCTGGACAGGGGCCGCGAGCAGTACTTC
>TRBJ2-7|TRBV5-1|NA|TRBD1
CASSSGTGWGLEQYF
TGTGCCAGCAGCTCAGGGACAGGCTGGGGGCTCGAGCAGTACTTC
>TRBJ2-1|TRBV14|NA|TRBD1
CASSQSTGGNEQFF
TGTGCCAGCAGCCAGTCGACAGGGGGAAATGAGCAGTTCTTC
>TRBJ1-5|TRBV7-6|few|NA
CASSLEGTDQPQHF
TGTGCCAGCAGCTTAGAAGGCACGGATCAGCCCCAGCATTTT
>TRBJ2-5|TRBV3-1|many|TRBD2
CASSQDYAAGVQETQYF
TGTGCCAGCAGCCAGGACTACGCGGCGGGGGTCCAAGAGACCCAGTACTTC
>TRBJ2-5|TRBV12-3/TRBV12-4|NA|NA
CASRRRGEETQYF
TGTGCCAGCAGGCGAAGGGGAGAAGAGACCCAGTACTTC
>TRBJ2-5|TRBV12-3/TRBV12-4|once|NA
CASRDPAQETQYF
TGTGCCAGCAGGGACCCGGCACAAGAGACCCAGTACTTC
>TRBJ2-2|TRBV2|NA|NA
CASSGPARSTARRKGSGELFF
TGTGCCAGCAGTGGCCCGGCCCGAAGTACTGCTCGTAGGAAGGGGAGCGGGGAGCTGTTTTTT
>TRBJ1-4|TRBV7-8|many|TRBD1
CASSAGTANEKLFF
TGTGCCAGCAGCGCCGGGACAGCTAATGAAAAACTGTTTTTT
>TRBJ2-3|TRBV29-1|NA|TRBD2
CSSLITSGGTRTQYF
TGCAGCAGTTTAATTACTAGCGGGGGGACGCGCACGCAGTATTTT
>TRBJ1-4|TRBV25-1|NA|NA
CASSEDVVTNERLFF
TGTGCCAGCAGTGAAGATGTGGTAACTAATGAAAGACTGTTTTTT
>TRBJ1-2|TRBV20-1|many|NA
CSPWDPLGGNYGYTF
TGCAGTCCGTGGGACCCCCTTGGGGGCAACTATGGCTACACCTTC
>TRBJ2-1|TRBV7-6|once|TRBD1
CASSLGLVTGFNEQFF
TGTGCCAGCAGCTTAGGTTTAGTGACAGGGTTTAATGAGCAGTTCTTC
>TRBJ1-4|TRBV7-3|NA|NA
CASSLSGSDTEKLFF
TGTGCCAGCAGCTTATCCGGGTCGGACACTGAAAAACTGTTTTTT
>TRBJ2-3|TRBV7-3|NA|NA
CASSLKGGVRGATSTDTQYF
TGTGCCAGCAGCCTAAAGGGGGGCGTACGGGGGGCAACGAGCACAGATACGCAGTATTTT
>TRBJ1-3|TRBV7-9|NA|NA
CASSLRGSSGNTIYF
TGTGCCAGCAGCTTAAGAGGGAGCTCTGGAAACACCATATATTTT
>TRBJ2-7|TRBV7-2|NA|NA
CASSSGRFYEQYF
TGTGCCAGCAGCTCAGGACGGTTTTACGAGCAGTACTTC
>TRBJ2-7|TRBV20-1|few|NA
CSARDRRGREEQYF
TGCAGTGCTAGAGATCGGCGGGGGCGAGAGGAGCAGTACTTC